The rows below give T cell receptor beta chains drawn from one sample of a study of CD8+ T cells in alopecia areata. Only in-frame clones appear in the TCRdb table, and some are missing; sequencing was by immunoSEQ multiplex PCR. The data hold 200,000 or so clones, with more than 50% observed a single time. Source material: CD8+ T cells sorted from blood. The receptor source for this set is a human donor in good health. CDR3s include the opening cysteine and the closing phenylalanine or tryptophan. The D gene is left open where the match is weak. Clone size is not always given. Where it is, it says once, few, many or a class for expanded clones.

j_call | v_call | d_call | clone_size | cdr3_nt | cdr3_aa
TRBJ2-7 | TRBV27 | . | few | TGTGCCATCTCGGGGACTCCTTTGTACTTC | CAISGTPLYF
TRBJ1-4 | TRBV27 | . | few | TGTGCCAGCAGTTTATCTCGGTCATATAATGAAAAACTGTTTTTT | CASSLSRSYNEKLFF
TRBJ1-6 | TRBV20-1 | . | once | TGCAGTGCTAGTTGGCCCCTCCACTTT | CSASWPLHF
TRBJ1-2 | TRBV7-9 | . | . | TGTGCCAGCAGCCCCTCCTCGAGCAGGGACTATGGCTACACCTTC | CASSPSSSRDYGYTF
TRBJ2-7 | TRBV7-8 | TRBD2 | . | TGTGCCAGCAGCTTATCCCCTAGCGGGGGGACCTACGAGCAGTACTTC | CASSLSPSGGTYEQYF
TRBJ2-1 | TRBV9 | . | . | TGTGCCAGCAGCGCTGGGAGTCACAATGAGCAGTTCTTC | CASSAGSHNEQFF
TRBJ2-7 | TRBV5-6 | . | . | TGTGCCAGCAGAACCGGGGCCTACGAGCAGTACTTC | CASRTGAYEQYF
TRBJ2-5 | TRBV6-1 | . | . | TGTGCCAGCAGTGAATGGCGGGGGCCCGGAGAGACCCAGTACTTC | CASSEWRGPGETQYF
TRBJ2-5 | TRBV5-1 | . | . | TGCGCCAGCAGCTGGACGAGTGGGGAGACCCAGTACTTC | CASSWTSGETQYF
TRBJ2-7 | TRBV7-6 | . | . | TGTGCCAGCAGCTTGGAAAGCTCCTACGAGCAGTACTTC | CASSLESSYEQYF
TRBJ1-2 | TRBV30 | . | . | TGTGCCTGGAACCGGGGTTATGGCTACACCTTC | CAWNRGYGYTF
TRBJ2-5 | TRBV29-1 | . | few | TGCAGCGTTGAAAACCGGGGCTCCCAAGAGACCCAGTACTTC | CSVENRGSQETQYF
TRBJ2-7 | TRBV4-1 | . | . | TGCGCCAGCAGCCAAGATCCTGGGGCCTACGAGCAGTACTTC | CASSQDPGAYEQYF
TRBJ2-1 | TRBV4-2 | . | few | TGTGCCAGCAGCCAATCCGAGACCAACTATGAGCAGTTCTTC | CASSQSETNYEQFF
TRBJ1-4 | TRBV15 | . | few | TGTGCCACCAGGGGGACATTTGAAAAACTGTTTTTT | CATRGTFEKLFF
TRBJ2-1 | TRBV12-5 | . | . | TGTGCTAGTGCCCAAGCAGGGTTGGACAATGAGCAGTTCTTC | CASAQAGLDNEQFF
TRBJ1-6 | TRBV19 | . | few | TGTGCCACTGGGCGGAATAATTCACCCCTCCACTTT | CATGRNNSPLHF
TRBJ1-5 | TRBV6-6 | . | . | TGTGCCAGCGGCGATCAGCCCCAGCATTTT | CASGDQPQHF
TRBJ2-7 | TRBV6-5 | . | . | TGTGCCAGCAGTAAACAGGATCTCTCCTACGAGCAGTACTTC | CASSKQDLSYEQYF
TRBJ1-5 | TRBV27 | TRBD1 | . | TGTGCCAGCAGTCCGACAGGGAATCAGCCCCAGCATTTT | CASSPTGNQPQHF
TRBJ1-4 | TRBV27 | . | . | TGTGCCAGCAGTTTAAGGGGAAGCCTGCGCCTCGGTACTAATGAAAAACTGTTTTTT | CASSLRGSLRLGTNEKLFF
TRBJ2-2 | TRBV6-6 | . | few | TGTGCCAGCTCCCCCTGGATGACCGGGGAGCTGTTTTTT | CASSPWMTGELFF